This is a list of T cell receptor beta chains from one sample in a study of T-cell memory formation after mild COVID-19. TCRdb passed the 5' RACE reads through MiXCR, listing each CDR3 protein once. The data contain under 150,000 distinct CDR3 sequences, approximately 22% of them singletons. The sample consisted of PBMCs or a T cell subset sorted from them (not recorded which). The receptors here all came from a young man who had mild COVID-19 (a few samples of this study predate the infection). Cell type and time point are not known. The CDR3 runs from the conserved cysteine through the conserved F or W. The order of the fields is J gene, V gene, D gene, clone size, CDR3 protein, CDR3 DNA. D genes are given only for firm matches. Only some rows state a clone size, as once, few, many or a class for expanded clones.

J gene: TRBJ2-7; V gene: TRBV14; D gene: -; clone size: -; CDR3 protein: CASSQTGRLYEQYF; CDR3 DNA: TGTGCCAGCAGCCAGACGGGACGCCTGTACGAGCAGTACTTC
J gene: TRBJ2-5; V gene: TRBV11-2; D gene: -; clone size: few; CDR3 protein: CASSLVDAQYF; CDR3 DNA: TGTGCCAGCAGCTTAGTCGATGCCCAGTACTTC
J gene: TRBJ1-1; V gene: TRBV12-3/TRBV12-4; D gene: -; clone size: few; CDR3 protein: CASTRGGEAEAFF; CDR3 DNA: TGTGCCAGCACCCGGGGTGGGGAGGCTGAAGCTTTCTTT
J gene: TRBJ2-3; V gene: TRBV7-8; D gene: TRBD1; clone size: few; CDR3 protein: CASSPQGKDTDTQYF; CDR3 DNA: TGTGCCAGCAGCCCACAGGGGAAGGACACAGATACGCAGTATTTT
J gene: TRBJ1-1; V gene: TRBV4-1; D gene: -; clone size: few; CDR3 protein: CASSQAGVTEAFF; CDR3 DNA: TGCGCCAGCAGCCAGGCAGGGGTTACTGAAGCTTTCTTT
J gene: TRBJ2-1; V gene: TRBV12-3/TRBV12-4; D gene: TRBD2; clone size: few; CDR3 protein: CASDPGTSGGRGYNEQFF; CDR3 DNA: TGTGCCAGCGATCCCGGGACTAGCGGGGGGAGGGGTTACAATGAGCAGTTCTTC
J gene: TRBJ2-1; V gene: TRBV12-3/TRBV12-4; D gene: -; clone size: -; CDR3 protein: CASRQGALDEQFF; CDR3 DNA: TGTGCCAGCAGGCAGGGCGCCTTGGATGAGCAGTTCTTC
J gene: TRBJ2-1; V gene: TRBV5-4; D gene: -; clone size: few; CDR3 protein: CASTLWDFNNEQFF; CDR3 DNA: TGTGCCAGCACCTTGTGGGACTTTAACAATGAGCAGTTCTTC
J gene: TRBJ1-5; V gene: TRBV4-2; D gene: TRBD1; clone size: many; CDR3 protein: CASSPAGETGGVQPQHF; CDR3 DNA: TGTGCCAGCAGCCCAGCGGGGGAAACAGGGGGGGTTCAGCCCCAGCATTTT
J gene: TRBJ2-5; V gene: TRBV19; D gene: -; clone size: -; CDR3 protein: CASSIAGTDKETQYF; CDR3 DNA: TGTGCCAGTAGTATTGCTGGGACGGACAAAGAGACCCAGTACTTC
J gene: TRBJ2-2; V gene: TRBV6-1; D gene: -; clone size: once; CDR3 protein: CASNLFRGPSTTGELFF; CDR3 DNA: TGTGCCAGCAACCTCTTTCGCGGGCCTTCGACCACCGGGGAGCTGTTTTTT
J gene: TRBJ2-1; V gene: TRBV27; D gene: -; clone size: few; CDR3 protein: CASSSGSSYNEQFF; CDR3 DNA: TGTGCCAGCAGTTCGGGGAGCTCCTACAATGAGCAGTTCTTC
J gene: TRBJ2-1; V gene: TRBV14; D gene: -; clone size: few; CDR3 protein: CASSQGGRNEQFF; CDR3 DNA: TGTGCCAGCAGCCAAGGAGGTCGCAATGAGCAGTTCTTC
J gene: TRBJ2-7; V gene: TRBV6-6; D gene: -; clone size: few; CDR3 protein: CASRPLTSYEQYF; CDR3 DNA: TGTGCCAGCAGGCCCCTCACCTCCTACGAGCAGTACTTC
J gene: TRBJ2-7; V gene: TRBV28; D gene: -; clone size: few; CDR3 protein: CASIGQHSYEQYF; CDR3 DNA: TGTGCCAGCATCGGGCAGCACTCCTACGAGCAGTACTTC
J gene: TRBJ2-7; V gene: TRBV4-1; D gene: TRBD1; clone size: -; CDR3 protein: CASSQVQGDEQYF; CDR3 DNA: TGCGCCAGCAGCCAAGTGCAGGGGGACGAGCAGTACTTC
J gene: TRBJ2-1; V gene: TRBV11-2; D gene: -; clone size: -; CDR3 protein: CASSLSISRGREQFF; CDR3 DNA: TGTGCCAGCAGCTTAAGTATAAGTCGTGGTCGGGAGCAGTTCTTC
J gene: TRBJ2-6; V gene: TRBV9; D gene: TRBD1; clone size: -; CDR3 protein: CASSVGRGTGANVLTF; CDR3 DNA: TGTGCCAGCAGCGTAGGCAGGGGGACTGGGGCCAACGTCCTGACTTTC
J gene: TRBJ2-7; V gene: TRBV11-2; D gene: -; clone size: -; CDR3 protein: CASSLGPRGNEQYF; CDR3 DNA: TGTGCCAGCAGCTTGGGACCCCGAGGGAACGAGCAGTACTTC
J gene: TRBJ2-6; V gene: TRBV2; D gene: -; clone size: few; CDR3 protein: CASSPVPPSSGANVLTF; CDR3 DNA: TGTGCCAGCAGCCCAGTACCGCCAAGCTCTGGGGCCAACGTCCTGACTTTC
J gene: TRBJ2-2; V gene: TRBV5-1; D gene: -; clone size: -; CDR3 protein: CASSQRRLTGELFF; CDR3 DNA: TGCGCCAGCAGCCAGCGACGGCTAACCGGGGAGCTGTTTTTT
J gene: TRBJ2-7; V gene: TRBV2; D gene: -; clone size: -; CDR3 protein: CASNDIYEQYF; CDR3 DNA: TGTGCCAGCAATGATATCTACGAGCAGTACTTC